These 26 T cell receptor beta chains originate from one sample sequenced in a study of control samples from healthy donors and cancer patients. Produced via immunoSEQ multiplex PCR; TCRdb's table is partial and in-frame only. This table has 150,000 or so clones, about 93% appearing once. Sequenced sample: PBMCs. The receptor source for this set is a man aged 60 to 75 with colorectal cancer.

V and J are TRBV30 and TRBJ1-2, with a weak D call TRBD1 (5 bases). Germline CDR1 reads GTSNPN; CDR2 reads SVGIG (reference sequence). The CDR3 sequence is 11 residues long. The CDR3 here is CAWGVRGGYTF. The CDR3 DNA follows: TGTGCGTGGGGGGTAAGAGGTGGCTACACCTTC.

The J gene is TRBJ1-1, the V gene TRBV28; D gene unclear. Germline lookup yields CDR1 MDHEN and CDR2 SYDVKM. V was clipped by 4 bases and J by 1 base, with 7 bases between them. The CDR3 contains 13 residues. CDR3 region: CASSSHQNTEAFF. Written as DNA, the CDR3 is TGTGCCAGCAGTTCGCATCAGAACACTGAAGCTTTCTTT. The complete variable domain, with remaining parts taken from reference TRBV28 and TRBJ1-1, reads DVKVTQSSRYLVKRTGEKVFLECVQDMDHENMFWYRQDPGLGLRLIYFSYDVKMKEKGDIPEGYSVSREKKERFSLILESASTNQTSMYLCASSSHQNTEAFFGQGTRLTVV.

Concerning this clone itself: Other DNA variants within this sample encode the same CDR3. The V and J genes are TRBV6-2 or TRBV6-3 and TRBJ1-1; TRBD1 might be the D (5 bases). There are 13 residues in the CDR3. Trimming shortened V by 3 bases and J by 1 base, and 6 bases separated the two germline ends. The germline V gene has CDR1 MNHEY and CDR2 SVGEGT. The CDR3 nucleotides are TGTGCCAGCAGTTATGGGGGGAACACTGAAGCTTTCTTT. It translates to CASSYGGNTEAFF.

The genes are TRBV19 and TRBJ2-5; maybe TRBD1 (7 bases). V dropped 7 bases and J dropped 4 bases, with 13 bases sitting between them. Germline values: CDR1 LNHDA, CDR2 SQIVND (reference sequence). This CDR3 has 13 amino acids. The CDR3 loop reads CASIGGGSETQYF. The CDR3, as DNA: TGTGCCAGTATTGGAGGGGGCTCAGAGACCCAGTACTTC.

The V and J genes are TRBV4-1 and TRBJ1-6, with 11 bases matching TRBD1. This CDR3 is built from 17 residues. Trimming removed 0 bases from V and 7 bases from J; junction bases left unmatched: 5. CDR1 and CDR2 from the germline V gene are MGHRA and YSYEKL. CDR3 nucleotides: TGCGCCAGCAGCCAAGATTGGGGACAGGGGGGAAATTCACCCCTCCACTTT. Protein: CASSQDWGQGGNSPLHF.

This chain joins TRBV19 and TRBJ1-6; TRBD1 agrees at 7 bases. V lost 8 bases and J lost 10; bases outside the gene matches: 5. This CDR3 contains 12 residues. Germline CDR1 LNHDA, CDR2 SQIVND (reference sequence). CDR3 sequence: CASHRGGSPLHF. The CDR3 bases are TGTGCCAGTCACAGGGGCGGCTCACCCCTCCACTTT.

This chain's CDR3 is CASSQNTWDRVSSQPQHF. CDR3 nucleotide sequence: TGTGCCAGCTCACAAAACACCTGGGACAGGGTTAGTTCCCAGCCCCAGCATTTT. The rearrangement links TRBV18 to TRBJ1-5; 9 bases line up with TRBD1. V was clipped by 4 bases and J by 7 bases; unmatched bases: 17. There are 18 residues in the CDR3. The germline gives CDR1 KGHSH, CDR2 LQKENI.

This chain uses TRBV7-2 with TRBJ2-1; TRBD2 matches 10 bases. V trimming: 0 bases; J trimming: 6 bases; junction bases outside the gene matches: 2. Germline V lookup: CDR1 SGHTA, CDR2 FQGNSA. The CDR3 sequence is 15 residues long. CDR3 nucleotides: TGTGCCAGCAGCTTAGCTAGCGGGGGGACCAATGAGCAGTTCTTC. The encoded protein is CASSLASGGTNEQFF.

Only a few counts were recorded for this clone. The chain recombines TRBV19 with TRBJ1-3; D remains ambiguous. Looked up from germline, CDR1 is LNHDA and CDR2 is SQIVND (reference sequence). This CDR3 is 11 amino acids long. V was shortened by 11 bases and J by 1 base, with 6 bases between the two germline ends. CDR3: CAVYSGNTIYF. In DNA, the CDR3 is TGTGCCGTTTATTCTGGAAACACCATATATTTT.

The J gene is TRBJ1-2, the V gene TRBV12-3 or TRBV12-4; D gene ambiguous. Trimming pared 1 base from V and 8 bases from J, leaving 11 bases between. The CDR3 runs 13 residues. The CDR3 region is CASSLEGSRGYTF. The CDR3 DNA reads as TGTGCCAGCAGTTTAGAAGGGTCTCGAGGCTACACCTTC.

A remark on this clone: The limits of the CDR3 on the DNA are not certain, so only TCRdb's listed CDR3 is given. The chain uses TRBV12-2 and TRBJ2-5; the table's TRBD2 call for D was not verified on the DNA. TRBV12-2 is given as a pseudogene. The CDR3 totals 18 residues, both ends included. The CDR3 here is CASRLYPCASCEGETQYF.

This clone was found once. CDR3 coding DNA: TGTGCCAGCAGCCAAGACAGGGTGTACGACTATGGCTACACCTTC. Its translation is CASSQDRVYDYGYTF. The chain recombines TRBV3-1 (or the pseudogene TRBV3-2) with TRBJ1-2, with D maybe TRBD1 (5 bases). CDR1 is LGHDT, CDR2 YNNKEL, per germline (reference sequence). V dropped 0 bases and J dropped 3 bases, with 11 bases sitting between them. This CDR3 comprises 15 residues.

The chain links TRBV6-5 to TRBJ2-5; 8 bases agree with TRBD1. Losses at the gene ends were 10 bases for V and 4 bases for J; bases not matched to a gene: 8. This CDR3 has 13 amino acids. From germline, CDR1 is MNHEY and CDR2 SVGAGI. The chain's CDR3 is CATSPGGVETQYF. As DNA, the CDR3 is TGTGCCACTTCTCCAGGGGGCGTAGAGACCCAGTACTTC.

The rearrangement uses TRBV4-2 and TRBJ2-5; TRBD1 or TRBD2 may be the D gene (6 bases each). V gave up 5 bases and J gave up 5 bases, with 15 bases separating them. There are 14 residues in the CDR3. CDR1 and CDR2 (germline): LGHNA, YNFKEQ. CDR3 coding DNA: TGTGCCAGCAGCAACAAGGGGGGCGGGGAGACCCAGTACTTC. Amino acid sequence: CASSNKGGGETQYF.

CDR3 DNA sequence: TGTGCCAGCAGCTTGGCCACCGGACTAGCGGGGCCCACAGATACGCAGTATTTT. It is translated as CASSLATGLAGPTDTQYF. The chain employs TRBV5-8 and TRBJ2-3, with 12 bases aligning to TRBD2. The CDR3 consists of 18 residues. The germline gives CDR1 SGHTS, CDR2 YDEGEE. Germline trimming cut 0 bases from V and 2 bases from J; bases unmatched to any gene: 7.

The gene calls are TRBV28 and TRBJ2-3, with 7 bases matching TRBD2. V lost 10 bases, J lost 1 base, and 5 bases stayed unmatched. Germline CDR1 MDHEN, CDR2 SYDVKM. This CDR3 is 13 amino acids long. The CDR3 spells CATRSGGTDTQYF. The CDR3 nucleotides are TGTGCCACCCGGAGCGGGGGCACAGATACGCAGTATTTT.

The chain employs TRBV19 and TRBJ2-7; D assignment may be TRBD1 or TRBD2 (6 bases each). The V end lost 8 bases, the J end lost 0 bases, and 14 bases lay between the germline ends. Germline CDR1 reads LNHDA; CDR2 reads SQIVND (reference sequence). This CDR3 contains 14 residues. The CDR3 spells CASYGGPSSYEQYF. CDR3 DNA: TGTGCCAGTTATGGGGGGCCAAGCTCCTACGAGCAGTACTTC.

The chain carries TRBV19 and TRBJ1-4, with a possible D match to TRBD1 (6 bases). V was trimmed by 5 bases and J by 6 bases, leaving 13 bases between them. The CDR3 is made up of 14 amino acids. The germline CDR1 and CDR2 sequences are LNHDA and SQIVND (reference sequence). In nucleotides, the CDR3 is TGTGCCAGTAGTGTCTTGCAGGGGTATGAAAAACTGTTTTTT. Translated, it gives CASSVLQGYEKLFF.

For the CDR3, the DNA is TGTGCCAGCAGCCACGTGGGGGGACTAGAAGAGACCCAGTACTTC. Its protein product is CASSHVGGLEETQYF. The chain employs TRBV3-1 (or the pseudogene TRBV3-2) and TRBJ2-5; 8 bases are a match to TRBD2. V was clipped by 3 bases and J by 3 bases; unmatched bases: 6. The CDR3 length is 15 residues. CDR1 and CDR2 (germline): LGHDT, YNNKEL (reference sequence).

This clone showed up many times. This chain connects TRBV6-1 to TRBJ2-7; D ambiguous. The CDR3 extends over 13 amino acids. V dropped 1 base and J dropped 2 bases, with 6 bases sitting between them. Germline V gene data show CDR1 as MNHNS and CDR2 as SASEGT. This CDR3 reads CASSEGPTYEQYF. Here the CDR3 DNA reads TGTGCCAGCAGTGAAGGCCCCACCTACGAGCAGTACTTC.

CDR3 sequence: CASSDPGQGVHEQFF. The CDR3 bases are TGTGCCAGCAGCGATCCGGGACAGGGTGTCCATGAGCAGTTCTTC. The rearrangement uses TRBV6-5 and TRBJ2-1; 9 nucleotides agree with TRBD1. Unmatched junction bases numbered 11, after V lost 6 bases and J lost 8 bases. Germline lookup yields CDR1 MNHEY and CDR2 SVGAGI. The CDR3 has 15 amino acids.

This clone was counted once. The DNA for the CDR3 is TGCGCCAGCAGCCTTGCAGGGGAAAATGAAAAACTGTTTTTT. Translated: CASSLAGENEKLFF. The chain has TRBV5-1 and TRBJ1-4, with D perhaps TRBD1 (6 bases). CDR3 length: 14 residues. The germline V and J ends were trimmed by 4 bases and 5 bases, with 12 bases remaining between them. Looked up from germline, CDR1 is SGHRS and CDR2 is YFSETQ. The complete variable domain, with remaining parts taken from reference TRBV5-1 and TRBJ1-4, reads KAGVTQTPRYLIKTRGQQVTLSCSPISGHRSVSWYQQTPGQGLQFLFEYFSETQRNKGNFPGRFSGRQFSNSRSEMNVSTLELGDSALYLCASSLAGENEKLFFGSGTQLSVL.

This clone was observed once. V usage is TRBV3-1 (or the pseudogene TRBV3-2) and J usage is TRBJ1-5, with D maybe TRBD1 (5 bases). Germline CDR1 is LGHDT and CDR2 is YNNKEL (reference sequence). The CDR3 has 15 amino acids. Trimming pared 2 bases from V and 6 bases from J, leaving 14 bases between. The CDR3 coding sequence is TGTGCCAGCAGCCAAAGTGGGGGGATGCGTCAGCCCCAGCATTTT. Its protein product is CASSQSGGMRQPQHF.

In nucleotides, the CDR3 is TGTGCCAGCAGTTACTCTGGGACAGGGGGCAAATATGGCTACACCTTC. It yields the protein CASSYSGTGGKYGYTF. This rearrangement joins TRBV6-6 to TRBJ1-2; 12 bases map to TRBD1. The V gene end was trimmed by 0 bases and the J gene end by 5 bases; junction bases not matched to a gene: 4. This CDR3 is built from 16 residues. Germline V gene sequence: CDR1 MNHNY, CDR2 SVGAGI (reference sequence).

This rearrangement joins TRBV7-2 to TRBJ2-7; weak D call: TRBD1 (6 bases). Per germline, CDR1 SGHTA and CDR2 FQGNSA. This CDR3 is built from 14 residues. Trimming removed 5 bases at V and 2 bases at J, with 13 bases between. The DNA of the CDR3 is TGTGCCAGCAGCACCTCACAGGGTCCCTACGAGCAGTACTTC. This translates into CASSTSQGPYEQYF.

The CDR3 spells CATSDFGGSRETQYF. As DNA, the CDR3 is TGTGCCACCAGTGATTTCGGGGGATCCAGGGAGACCCAGTACTTC. The chain is built from TRBV24-1 and TRBJ2-5; D perhaps matches TRBD2 (6 bases). The CDR3 runs 15 residues. Deletions cut 1 base from V and 5 bases from J, with 13 bases between. In germline, CDR1 is KGHDR, CDR2 SFDVKD.